A single sample is the source of the 25 T cell receptor beta chains below, sequenced in a study of shared clonotypes between healthy human individuals. The repertoire was sequenced with immunoSEQ multiplex PCR; TCRdb's copy has only in-frame clones and lacks some. The table lists over a million clones, approximately 78% of them singletons. The sample taken for sequencing was memory CD4+ T cells from PBMCs. Documented subset: CD45RA-negative fraction. Receptor source: a man between 18 and 29 years old in good health. Some clones in this sample may be carry-over from other donors' samples.

CDR3 in amino acids: CASSFSAGLGDTQYF. The CDR3 DNA reads as TGTGCCAGCAGCTTTAGTGCGGGGCTCGGAGATACGCAGTATTTT. The chain has TRBV7-2 and TRBJ2-3, with TRBD2 as a possible D gene (6 bases). The CDR3 spans 15 residues. The V gene lost 3 bases and the J gene lost 5 bases, with 15 bases spanning the gap. Germline CDR1 is SGHTA and CDR2 is FQGNSA.

The chain combines TRBV19 with TRBJ1-3; TRBD1 matches 8 bases. Per germline, CDR1 LNHDA and CDR2 SQIVND (reference sequence). V lost 6 bases and J lost 2; bases outside the gene matches: 9. The CDR3 totals 16 residues. CDR3 bases: TGTGCCAGTAGGGGGACAGGTTTGAATCCTGGAAACACCATATATTTT. This encodes CASRGTGLNPGNTIYF. The full variable domain, rest sourced from reference TRBV19 and TRBJ1-3, is DGGITQSPKYLFRKEGQNVTLSCEQNLNHDAMYWYRQDPGQGLRLIYYSQIVNDFQKGDIAEGYSVSREKKESFPLTVTSAQKNPTAFYLCASRGTGLNPGNTIYFGEGSWLTVV.

The chain is built from TRBV7-9 and TRBJ2-1; D perhaps matches TRBD1 (6 bases). The CDR3 totals 13 residues. Trimming removed 6 bases from V and 8 bases from J, with 14 bases in between. Germline V gene data show CDR1 as SEHNR and CDR2 as FQNEAQ (reference sequence). The CDR3 region has the DNA TGTGCCAGCAGTCGTACAGGGTCCCATGAGCAGTTCTTC. The encoded protein is CASSRTGSHEQFF. Full variable domain (rest looked up from reference TRBV7-9 and TRBJ2-1): DTGVSQNPRHKITKRGQNVTFRCDPISEHNRLYWYRQTLGQGPEFLTYFQNEAQLEKSRLLSDRFSAERPKGSFSTLEIQRTEQGDSAMYLCASSRTGSHEQFFGPGTRLTVL.

This clone is a singleton in its sample. The chain joins TRBV30 to TRBJ1-2, with 7 positions matching TRBD1. The germline V gene encodes CDR1 GTSNPN and CDR2 SVGIG (reference sequence). This CDR3 comprises 14 residues. The junction had 5 bases not matched to a gene; V was cut back by 2 bases and J by 2 bases. CDR3 in DNA: TGTGCCTGGAGTACGGGACAGATAAACTATGGCTACACCTTC. It specifies CAWSTGQINYGYTF.

The chain links TRBV27 to TRBJ1-2, with a weak D call TRBD1 (5 bases). Trimming removed 8 bases from V and 3 bases from J, with 13 bases in between. The CDR3 runs to 13 residues. Germline V gene data show CDR1 as MNHEY and CDR2 as SMNVEV (reference sequence). The CDR3 loop is CASRRAGYYGYTF. The CDR3 DNA reads as TGTGCCAGCCGGCGGGCAGGGTACTATGGCTACACCTTC.

The V gene is TRBV11-2, the J gene TRBJ2-3; D is undetermined. The germline V gene has CDR1 SGHAT and CDR2 FQNNGV. V lost 0 bases, J lost 3 bases, and 4 bases lay in between. The CDR3 length is 13 residues. CDR3 nucleotides: TGTGCCAGCAGCTTAGATATGACAGATACGCAGTATTTT. Protein sequence: CASSLDMTDTQYF.

The chain joins TRBV5-6 to TRBJ2-7; TRBD2 matches 8 bases. CDR1 is SGHDT, CDR2 YYEEEE, per germline. Trimming at V came to 7 bases and at J to 0 bases, leaving 3 bases not matched to a gene. This CDR3 spans 13 amino acids. CDR3 amino acids: CASGGTSSYEQYF. As DNA, the CDR3 is TGTGCCAGCGGGGGGACTAGCTCCTACGAGCAGTACTTC.

V is TRBV11-2 and J is TRBJ2-7; no definite D call. The CDR3 sequence is 11 residues long. Trimming stripped 7 bases from V and 6 bases from J, with 10 bases between. From germline, CDR1 is SGHAT and CDR2 FQNNGV. The CDR3 DNA reads as TGTGCCAGCACCCGGAAGGTCGAGCAGTACTTC. Translation: CASTRKVEQYF.

This clone was seen more than once but under ten times. The V call is TRBV10-3, the J call TRBJ1-1; possible D gene TRBD1, 6 bases. V was clipped by 7 bases and J by 3 bases, with 15 bases between them. The CDR3 covers 14 residues. CDR1 and CDR2 from the germline V gene are ENHRY and SYGVKD. The CDR3 protein is CAIKQGGFDTEAFF. As DNA, the CDR3 is TGTGCCATCAAACAGGGAGGGTTTGACACTGAAGCTTTCTTT.

V usage is TRBV7-6 and J usage is TRBJ2-7; 7 nucleotides line up with TRBD1. CDR1 is SGHVS, CDR2 FNYEAQ, per germline. Germline trimming cut 5 bases from V and 3 bases from J; bases unmatched to any gene: 7. This CDR3 is built from 14 residues. This CDR3 is CASSARDSNYEQYF. CDR3 sequence (DNA): TGTGCCAGCAGCGCCCGGGACAGTAACTACGAGCAGTACTTC.

The CDR3 protein is CASSPERGRDGYTF. CDR3 sequence (DNA): TGTGCCAGCTCACCGGAGAGGGGACGGGATGGCTACACCTTC. V and J are TRBV18 and TRBJ1-2, with a tentative D call TRBD1 (5 bases). The germline CDR1 and CDR2 sequences are KGHSH and LQKENI. V was trimmed by 3 bases and J by 6 bases, leaving 14 bases between them. The CDR3 has 14 residues.

V usage is TRBV28 and J usage is TRBJ2-7; D is ambiguous. The CDR3 runs 15 residues. Looked up from germline, CDR1 is MDHEN and CDR2 is SYDVKM. V was pared by 5 bases and J by 4 bases, with 18 bases between. The CDR3 nucleotides read TGTGCCAGCAGTCCCCTGACCTGGAATAGGTACGAGCAGTACTTC. Encoded protein: CASSPLTWNRYEQYF.

This clone was counted between two and nine times. This chain links TRBV27 with TRBJ1-1, with D maybe TRBD1 (5 bases). Per germline, CDR1 MNHEY and CDR2 SMNVEV (reference sequence). V was trimmed by 4 bases and J by 0 bases, leaving 9 bases between them. The length of the CDR3 is 14 residues. CDR3 protein: CASSWGGMNTEAFF. CDR3 DNA sequence: TGTGCCAGCAGTTGGGGGGGGATGAACACTGAAGCTTTCTTT.

The J gene is TRBJ2-3, the V gene TRBV9; unclear D gene. This CDR3 contains 14 residues. Trimming took off 0 bases at V and 2 bases at J, with 7 bases between the two ends. Looked up from germline, CDR1 is SGDLS and CDR2 is YYNGEE. The CDR3 nucleotides read TGTGCCAGCAGCGTAGAGTTTTTCACAGATACGCAGTATTTT. The encoded protein is CASSVEFFTDTQYF.

The rearrangement joins TRBV28 to TRBJ2-7, with 12 bases fitting TRBD2. V lost 5 bases, J lost 0 bases, and 8 bases stayed unmatched. The CDR3 runs to 17 residues. Germline assignment: CDR1 MDHEN and CDR2 SYDVKM. This CDR3 is CASSPTSGRPSSYEQYF. The DNA of the CDR3 is TGTGCCAGCAGTCCTACTAGCGGGAGGCCAAGCTCCTACGAGCAGTACTTC. The full variable domain, with the rest looked up from reference TRBV28 and TRBJ2-7, is DVKVTQSSRYLVKRTGEKVFLECVQDMDHENMFWYRQDPGLGLRLIYFSYDVKMKEKGDIPEGYSVSREKKERFSLILESASTNQTSMYLCASSPTSGRPSSYEQYFGPGTRLTVT.

The V and J genes are TRBV9 and TRBJ1-1; 8 bases are a match to TRBD1. Germline CDR1 and CDR2: SGDLS and YYNGEE. The junction had 14 bases not matched to a gene; V was cut back by 4 bases and J by 6 bases. There are 16 residues in the CDR3. The CDR3 protein is CASSSSGTGRVAEAFF. CDR3 DNA: TGTGCCAGCAGCTCATCGGGGACAGGAAGGGTCGCTGAAGCTTTCTTT.

This rearrangement joins TRBV2 to TRBJ2-1; 10 bases are shared with TRBD1. Germline V gene data show CDR1 as SNHLY and CDR2 as FYNNEI. Unmatched junction bases numbered 5, after V lost 6 bases and J lost 6 bases. CDR3 length equals 14 residues. This CDR3 is CASSRDRGGNEQFF. The CDR3 DNA reads TGTGCCAGCAGCCGGGACAGGGGAGGCAATGAGCAGTTCTTC.

This chain joins TRBV30 and TRBJ2-4; no clear D. Trimming shortened V by 4 bases and J by 2 bases, and 12 bases separated the two germline ends. This CDR3 is 14 amino acids long. Germline assignment: CDR1 GTSNPN and CDR2 SVGIG (reference sequence). The CDR3 DNA sequence: TGTGCCTGGACCAGCTTGAGTACCAAAAACATTCAGTACTTC. It translates to CAWTSLSTKNIQYF.

The J gene is TRBJ2-1, the V gene TRBV5-1; D is uncertain. V lost 4 bases, J lost 0 bases, and 8 bases lay in between. Germline CDR1 is SGHRS and CDR2 is YFSETQ. This CDR3 spans 14 amino acids. DNA for the CDR3: TGCGCCAGCAGCCTTTCTAGCTCCTACAATGAGCAGTTCTTC. Protein: CASSLSSSYNEQFF.

The chain is built from TRBV7-9 and TRBJ2-1; TRBD2 agrees at 15 bases. CDR3 length equals 15 residues. The ends lost 5 bases at V and 8 bases at J; junction bases unmatched: 4. Per the germline V gene, CDR1 is SEHNR and CDR2 is FQNEAQ (reference sequence). This CDR3 reads CASSLGLAGGHEQFF. CDR3 bases: TGTGCCAGCAGCCTCGGACTAGCGGGAGGGCATGAGCAGTTCTTC. The full variable domain, rest sourced from reference TRBV7-9 and TRBJ2-1, is DTGVSQNPRHKITKRGQNVTFRCDPISEHNRLYWYRQTLGQGPEFLTYFQNEAQLEKSRLLSDRFSAERPKGSFSTLEIQRTEQGDSAMYLCASSLGLAGGHEQFFGPGTRLTVL.

This clone was detected a few times. CDR3 coding DNA: TGTGCCAGCACCTCGGGACAGGGGGCATTAGAGACCCAGTACTTC. Its protein product is CASTSGQGALETQYF. This chain uses TRBV28 with TRBJ2-5; 12 bases agree with TRBD1. After removal of 7 bases from V and 4 bases from J, the junction contained 7 bases not matched to a gene. The germline V gene has CDR1 MDHEN and CDR2 SYDVKM. This CDR3 is 15 amino acids long. Full variable domain (remainder filled in from reference TRBV28 and TRBJ2-5): DVKVTQSSRYLVKRTGEKVFLECVQDMDHENMFWYRQDPGLGLRLIYFSYDVKMKEKGDIPEGYSVSREKKERFSLILESASTNQTSMYLCASTSGQGALETQYFGPGTRLLVL.

In this sample, this clone turned up a few times. The chain combines TRBV5-4 with TRBJ2-5; perhaps TRBD1 as D (8 bases). CDR1 is SGHNT, CDR2 YYREEE, per germline (reference sequence). This CDR3 is 17 amino acids long. Trimming cost V 3 bases and J 1 base, with 19 bases left between them. As DNA, the CDR3 is TGTGCCAGCAGCTGGGGCGGACAGGGAGGGGGCCAAGAGACCCAGTACTTC. Translating gives CASSWGGQGGGQETQYF. Variable domain in full (rest from reference TRBV5-4 and TRBJ2-5): ETGVTQSPTHLIKTRGQQVTLRCSSQSGHNTVSWYQQALGQGPQFIFQYYREEENGRGNFPPRFSGLQFPNYSSELNVNALELDDSALYLCASSWGGQGGGQETQYFGPGTRLLVL.

The V call is TRBV2, the J call TRBJ1-1, with D possibly matching TRBD1 (6 bases). Germline V gene data show CDR1 as SNHLY and CDR2 as FYNNEI. The length of the CDR3 is 14 residues. V lost 6 bases and J 5 bases, leaving 16 bases between the germline ends. Here the CDR3 reads CASSRQGSQTEAFF. In nucleotides, the CDR3 is TGTGCCAGCAGCAGGCAGGGGTCGCAAACTGAAGCTTTCTTT.

For this clone: The sample contains more than one DNA sequence encoding this CDR3. The J gene is TRBJ2-2, the V gene TRBV27; D gene ambiguous. V gave up 1 base and J gave up 3 bases, with 3 bases separating them. The germline gives CDR1 MNHEY, CDR2 SMNVEV (reference sequence). The CDR3 totals 13 residues. This CDR3 is CASSLYYTGELFF. The CDR3 DNA is TGTGCCAGCAGTTTATACTACACCGGGGAGCTGTTTTTT.

The V call is TRBV29-1, the J call TRBJ2-5, with D hard to call. V lost 3 bases to trimming and J lost 5 bases, with 13 bases between them. CDR3 length: 13 amino acids. CDR1 and CDR2 (germline): SQVTM, ANQGSEA. DNA of the CDR3: TGCAGCGTTGATTTGGACGGGTCGGAGACCCAGTACTTC. Amino acid sequence: CSVDLDGSETQYF.